The T cell receptor beta chain described here comes from a study of tumor-infiltrating lymphocytes in primary liver carcinoma. Study overall: Subjects consisted of male and female patients aged 30 to 69 years.

Study observations and caveats: Tumors had a significantly higher top-250-clone fraction than blood (p = 0.039).

Germline-derived CDR1 and CDR2 are MDHEN and SYDVKM. This CDR3 is 16 amino acids long. Making TCR beta cDNA involved approximately 0.5 ug total RNA and a constant-region primer. Amplification in three nested multiplex PCR rounds with slightly modified ARM-PCR gave rise to TCR beta libraries. With TRBV1-TRBV30 forward primers and a C-beta reverse primer, the first two PCR rounds were run for 10 to 11 cycles each. From the multiplex PCR reads, TCRdb called clonotypes with MiXCR, one entry per CDR3 protein. The table lists around 71,000 distinct CDR3 sequences, over 55% of them singletons. DNA and RNA were both co-extracted from around 20-30 mg of bulk tissue that had not been sorted. A note on this clonotype: Its antigen is undetermined. A read error may produce the germline difference seen at one junction end.

The V call is TRBV28, the J call TRBJ1-2, with a possible D match to TRBD1 (5 bases). Sequenced sample: liver tumor tissue from sampling region 4. As to subset: tumor region T4, right-lateral pole. The sequence was collected from a woman aged 55-69 years with primary liver carcinoma and hepatitis B virus infection. This CDR3 reads CTSSYGRGINLGGYTF. CDR3 bases: TGTACCAGCAGTTACGGACGGGGGATCAACCTGGGCGGCTACACCTTC.